Listed here are 3 T cell receptor beta chains from one sample, sequenced in a study of shared clonotypes between healthy human individuals. Profiling relied on immunoSEQ multiplex PCR, and the TCRdb table lists in-frame clones only, not all of them. The sample includes some 2,400,000 clones, approximately 94% of them seen just once. The sample comprised naive CD4+ T cells sorted from blood. Subset of the sample: CD45RA+ positively selected. Every receptor here comes from a man aged 18 to 29 in good health.

The chain uses TRBV5-1 and TRBJ1-1; D ambiguous. The CDR3 has 14 amino acids. Trimming cost V 0 bases and J 2 bases, with 8 bases left between them. Germline CDR1 is SGHRS and CDR2 is YFSETQ. This CDR3 reads CASSLELSNTEAFF. The CDR3 DNA reads as TGCGCCAGCAGCTTGGAGCTGTCTAACACTGAAGCTTTCTTT. The full variable domain, with the rest looked up from reference TRBV5-1 and TRBJ1-1, is KAGVTQTPRYLIKTRGQQVTLSCSPISGHRSVSWYQQTPGQGLQFLFEYFSETQRNKGNFPGRFSGRQFSNSRSEMNVSTLELGDSALYLCASSLELSNTEAFFGQGTRLTVV.

The chain carries TRBV6-1 and TRBJ1-1; D possibly corresponds to TRBD1 (5 bases). Germline V lookup: CDR1 MNHNS, CDR2 SASEGT. The CDR3 covers 16 residues. V lost 3 bases, J lost 6 bases, and 20 bases lay in between. The CDR3 coding sequence is TGTGCCAGCAGTGAGCTACGGGACCCTAGAGGACCTGAAGCTTTCTTT. It is translated as CASSELRDPRGPEAFF.

The CDR3 coding sequence is TGTGCCAGCAGTTCCCCACCCGGAGACAGGAGCTACACCTTC. It translates to CASSSPPGDRSYTF. The chain carries TRBV6-5 and TRBJ1-2; D possibly corresponds to TRBD1 (6 bases). This CDR3 has 14 amino acids. The germline V gene has CDR1 MNHEY and CDR2 SVGAGI. V lost 4 bases to trimming and J lost 9 bases, with 18 bases between them.